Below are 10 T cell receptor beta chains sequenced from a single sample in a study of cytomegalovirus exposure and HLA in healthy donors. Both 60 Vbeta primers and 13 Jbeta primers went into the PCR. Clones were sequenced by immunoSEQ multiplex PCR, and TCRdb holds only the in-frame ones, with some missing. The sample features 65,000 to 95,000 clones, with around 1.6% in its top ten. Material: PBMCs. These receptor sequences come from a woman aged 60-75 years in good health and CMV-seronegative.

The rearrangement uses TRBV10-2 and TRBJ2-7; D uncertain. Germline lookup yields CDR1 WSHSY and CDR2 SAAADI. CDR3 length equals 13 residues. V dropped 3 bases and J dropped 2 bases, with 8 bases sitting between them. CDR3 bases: TGCGCCAGCAGTGACTTGAGCCCCTACGAGCAGTACTTC. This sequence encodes CASSDLSPYEQYF.

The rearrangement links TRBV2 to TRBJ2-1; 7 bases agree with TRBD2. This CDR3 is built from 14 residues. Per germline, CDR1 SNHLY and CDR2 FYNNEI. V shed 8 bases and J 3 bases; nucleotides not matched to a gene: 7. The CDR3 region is CASGKRGGYNEQFF. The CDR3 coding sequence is TGTGCCAGCGGAAAGCGGGGAGGCTACAATGAGCAGTTCTTC.

The CDR3 nucleotides read TGTGCCAGCAACACCGGGACTAGCGGGAGCACAGATACGCAGTATTTT. Residues: CASNTGTSGSTDTQYF. V usage is TRBV4-2 and J usage is TRBJ2-3; 12 positions agree with TRBD2. This CDR3 region has 16 residues. V shed 7 bases and J 0 bases; nucleotides not matched to a gene: 5. The germline gives CDR1 LGHNA, CDR2 YNFKEQ.

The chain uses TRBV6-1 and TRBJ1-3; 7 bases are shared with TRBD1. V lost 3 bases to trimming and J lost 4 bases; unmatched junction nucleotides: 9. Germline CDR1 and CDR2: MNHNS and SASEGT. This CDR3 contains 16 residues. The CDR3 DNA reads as TGTGCCAGCAGTGACCCTGGCAGGGGGTGGGGAAACACCATATATTTT. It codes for CASSDPGRGWGNTIYF.

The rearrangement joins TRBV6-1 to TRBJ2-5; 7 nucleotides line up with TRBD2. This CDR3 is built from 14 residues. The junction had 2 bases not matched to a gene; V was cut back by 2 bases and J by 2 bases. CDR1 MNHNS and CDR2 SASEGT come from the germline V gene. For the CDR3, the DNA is TGTGCCAGCAGTGAACCGCGGGGGCAAGAGACCCAGTACTTC. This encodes CASSEPRGQETQYF.

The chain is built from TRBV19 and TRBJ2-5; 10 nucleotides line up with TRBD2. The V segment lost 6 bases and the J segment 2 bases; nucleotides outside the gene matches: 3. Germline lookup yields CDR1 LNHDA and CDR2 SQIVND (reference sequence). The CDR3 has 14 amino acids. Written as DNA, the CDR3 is TGTGCCAGTAGCCGGACTAGCGGACAAGAGACCCAGTACTTC. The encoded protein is CASSRTSGQETQYF.

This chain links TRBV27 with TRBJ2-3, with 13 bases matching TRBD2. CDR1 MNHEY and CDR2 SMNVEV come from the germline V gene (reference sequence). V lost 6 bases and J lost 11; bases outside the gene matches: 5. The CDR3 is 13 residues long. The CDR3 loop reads CASRGTSGKMQYF. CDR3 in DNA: TGTGCCAGCAGAGGGACTAGCGGGAAGATGCAGTATTTT.

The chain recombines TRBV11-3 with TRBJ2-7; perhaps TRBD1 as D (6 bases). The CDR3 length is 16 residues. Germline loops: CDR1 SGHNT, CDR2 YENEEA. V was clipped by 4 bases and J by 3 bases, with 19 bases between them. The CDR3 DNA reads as TGTGCCAGCAGCTCGTCTCTACAGGGAGTGGACTACGAGCAGTACTTC. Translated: CASSSSLQGVDYEQYF. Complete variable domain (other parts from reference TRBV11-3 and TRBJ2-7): EAGVVQSPRYKIIEKKQPVAFWCNPISGHNTLYWYLQNLGQGPELLIRYENEEAVDDSQLPKDRFSAERLKGVDSTLKIQPAELGDSAVYLCASSSSLQGVDYEQYFGPGTRLTVT.

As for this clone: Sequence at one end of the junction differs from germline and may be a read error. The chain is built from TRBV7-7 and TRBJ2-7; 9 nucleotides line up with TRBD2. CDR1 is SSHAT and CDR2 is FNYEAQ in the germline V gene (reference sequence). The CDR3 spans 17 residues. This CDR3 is CASSLELAGTSSYEQYF. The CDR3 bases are TGTGCTAGCAGCTTAGAGCTAGCGGGAACAAGCTCCTACGAGCAGTACTTC.

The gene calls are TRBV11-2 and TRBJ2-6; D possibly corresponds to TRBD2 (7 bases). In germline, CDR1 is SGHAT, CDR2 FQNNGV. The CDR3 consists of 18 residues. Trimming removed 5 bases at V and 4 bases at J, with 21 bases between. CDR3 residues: CASSTRGGGAFGANVLTF. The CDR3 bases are TGTGCCAGCAGCACCCGAGGGGGGGGCGCGTTCGGGGCCAACGTCCTGACTTTC.